Presented here are 28 T cell receptor beta chains from one specimen sequenced in a study of T cells in Graves' hyperthyroidism and ophthalmopathy. Regions amplified from RNA transcripts were the TCR beta CDR3 regions. RT-PCR in the first round (using the HTBI primer set) targeted the TCR CDR3. A single record per CDR3 protein comes from TCRdb applying MiXCR to the multiplex PCR reads. The sample lists some 320,000 distinct CDR3 sequences, 12% to 15% occurring once. The sample taken for sequencing was blood. The receptor set was obtained from a woman aged 35 to 49 with Graves' ophthalmopathy.

The gene calls are TRBV11-3 and TRBJ1-4; D perhaps matches TRBD1 (5 bases). The germline V gene has CDR1 SGHNT and CDR2 YENEEA. The germline V and J ends were trimmed by 5 bases and 0 bases, with 13 bases remaining between them. The CDR3 contains 16 residues. CDR3 coding DNA: TGTGCCAGCAGCGTCGGGCGGGGGACAACTAATGAAAAACTGTTTTTT. This translates into CASSVGRGTTNEKLFF.

This clonotype was detected many times. V and J are TRBV7-2 and TRBJ2-7, with D hard to call. V was shortened by 4 bases and J by 0 bases, with 10 bases between the two germline ends. This CDR3 contains 14 residues. Germline V lookup: CDR1 SGHTA, CDR2 FQGNSA. This CDR3 reads CASSYDRNSYEQYF. CDR3 bases: TGTGCCAGCAGCTATGACCGGAACTCCTACGAGCAGTACTTC.

This clonotype came up many times. This chain links TRBV3-1 with TRBJ1-5; D possibly corresponds to TRBD1 (5 bases). This CDR3 is 13 amino acids long. Germline V lookup: CDR1 LGHDT, CDR2 YNNKEL (reference sequence). The V and J ends lost 0 bases and 6 bases respectively, with 6 bases between them. The CDR3: CASSQDRVQPQHF. The CDR3 coding sequence is TGTGCCAGCAGCCAAGACAGGGTTCAGCCCCAGCATTTT.

This clonotype was detected ten times or more. The CDR3: CASTNFGRGLELAGAYEQYF. CDR3 nucleotides: TGTGCCAGCACCAATTTCGGGAGGGGACTGGAACTAGCGGGAGCCTACGAGCAGTACTTC. The chain recombines TRBV6-2 or TRBV6-3 with TRBJ2-7; 11 bases match TRBD2. CDR1 MNHEY and CDR2 SVGEGT come from the germline V gene. This CDR3 contains 20 residues. Unmatched junction bases numbered 22, after V lost 7 bases and J lost 2 bases.

This clonotype was seen repeatedly, ten times or more. V usage is TRBV7-8 and J usage is TRBJ2-1; 8 nucleotides line up with TRBD2. The germline V gene encodes CDR1 SGHVS and CDR2 FQNEAQ. CDR3 length: 17 amino acids. Trimming cost V 10 bases and J 9 bases; bases outside gene matches: 23. The CDR3 protein is CATYFGRLAGRWGEQFF. The CDR3 nucleotides read TGTGCCACCTATTTTGGCAGGCTAGCGGGTCGGTGGGGTGAGCAGTTCTTC.

The chain is built from TRBV28 and TRBJ1-5; perhaps TRBD1 as D (6 bases). The CDR3 is 15 amino acids. Germline CDR1 and CDR2: MDHEN and SYDVKM. V lost 7 bases, J lost 4 bases, and 17 bases lay in between. CDR3 region: CASTLGGALNQPQHF. In DNA, the CDR3 is TGTGCCAGCACCCTTGGGGGGGCTTTAAATCAGCCCCAGCATTTT.

The chain recombines TRBV19 with TRBJ1-2; D perhaps matches TRBD1 (6 bases). This CDR3 contains 16 residues. The germline gives CDR1 LNHDA, CDR2 SQIVND (reference sequence). Deletions cut 5 bases from V and 6 bases from J, with 22 bases between. The CDR3, as DNA: TGTGCCAGTAGTCCATTTTATCCGACAGGCTACGATGGCTACACCTTC. The encoded protein is CASSPFYPTGYDGYTF.

This clonotype has at least ten counts. The chain recombines TRBV25-1 with TRBJ1-6; TRBD1 is a possible D gene (5 bases). Trimming took 1 base from V and 7 from J, leaving 14 bases between them. This CDR3 is 16 amino acids long. In germline, CDR1 is MGHDK, CDR2 SYGVNS. DNA of the CDR3: TGTGCCAGCAGTGAATTATTGAAAGGGGAGAATTCACCCCTCCACTTT. This gives the protein CASSELLKGENSPLHF. Looking up the rest from reference TRBV25-1 and TRBJ1-6 gives the full variable domain: EADIYQTPRYLVIGTGKKITLECSQTMGHDKMYWYQQDPGMELHLIHYSYGVNSTEKGDLSSESTVSRIRTEHFPLTLESARPSHTSQYLCASSELLKGENSPLHFGNGTRLTVT.

The table lists this clonotype with a few counts. J is TRBJ2-2 and V is TRBV12-3 or TRBV12-4; either TRBD1 or TRBD2 may fit D (5 bases each). The CDR3 is 16 amino acids. Trimming shortened V by 3 bases and J by 9 bases, and 20 bases separated the two germline ends. CDR3 bases: TGTGCCAGCAGTTTCGTCCCCGGGGCCCGCCTGCGGGAGCTGTTTTTT. As protein: CASSFVPGARLRELFF.

This clonotype showed up many times. V and J are TRBV7-2 and TRBJ2-3; 7 bases agree with TRBD2. The junction had 5 bases not matched to a gene; V was cut back by 4 bases and J by 4 bases. The CDR3 is 14 amino acids. CDR1 is SGHTA, CDR2 FQGNSA, per germline. The CDR3 sequence is CASSSSGNPDTQYF. The CDR3 DNA sequence: TGTGCCAGCAGCTCGAGCGGGAACCCAGATACGCAGTATTTT. Looking up the rest from reference TRBV7-2 and TRBJ2-3 gives the full variable domain: GAGVSQSPSNKVTEKGKDVELRCDPISGHTALYWYRQSLGQGLEFLIYFQGNSAPDKSGLPSDRFSAERTGGSVSTLTIQRTQQEDSAVYLCASSSSGNPDTQYFGPGTRLTVL.

This clonotype occurred a few times. The chain joins TRBV29-1 to TRBJ1-1, with D maybe TRBD1 (5 bases). CDR3 length: 13 amino acids. V lost 7 bases to trimming and J lost 2 bases, with 14 bases between them. The germline V gene has CDR1 SQVTM and CDR2 ANQGSEA. Here the CDR3 DNA reads TGCAGCGGGGCTGGGGGAGGTAACACTGAAGCTTTCTTT. The encoded protein is CSGAGGGNTEAFF.

The sample holds a few counts of this clonotype. This chain uses TRBV28 with TRBJ2-5; D possibly uses TRBD1 or TRBD2 (5 bases each). The CDR3 extends over 12 amino acids. The germline V gene encodes CDR1 MDHEN and CDR2 SYDVKM. This CDR3 reads CDSQRGRETQYF. The CDR3 DNA sequence: TGTGACAGTCAAAGGGGACGGGAGACCCAGTACTTC.

This clonotype was recorded many times. The chain carries TRBV3-1 and TRBJ1-2; no firm D call. Per germline, CDR1 LGHDT and CDR2 YNNKEL (reference sequence). Deletions cut 4 bases from V and 4 bases from J, with 10 bases between. The CDR3 runs to 13 residues. CDR3 DNA: TGTGCCAGCAGCCCGGACCAATTCTATGGCTACACCTTC. Its protein is CASSPDQFYGYTF.

The chain couples TRBV29-1 to TRBJ1-1; 11 bases map to TRBD1. Trimming took 4 bases from V and 7 from J; bases not matched to a gene: 8. Germline V gene data show CDR1 as SQVTM and CDR2 as ANQGSEA. The CDR3 consists of 14 residues. CDR3 loop: CSVVGTGGEIEAFF. The CDR3 DNA is TGCAGCGTTGTTGGGACAGGGGGGGAAATTGAAGCTTTCTTT.

This clonotype was observed many times. The chain combines TRBV12-3 or TRBV12-4 with TRBJ2-5; D remains ambiguous. V was trimmed by 3 bases and J by 6 bases, leaving 20 bases between them. The CDR3 consists of 16 residues. CDR3 sequence reads: CASSFWPAGRGKTQYF. The DNA of the CDR3 is TGTGCCAGCAGTTTTTGGCCGGCAGGACGTGGGAAGACCCAGTACTTC.

This clonotype occurred many times. The chain links TRBV20-1 to TRBJ1-2; 8 nucleotides match TRBD1. CDR3 length: 13 residues. Germline V gene data show CDR1 as DFQATT and CDR2 as SNEGSKA (reference sequence). V dropped 6 bases and J dropped 8; count of bases not matched to a gene: 11. The CDR3 DNA reads as TGCAGTGCCCAGGACAGGGTCGGAGAGGGCTACACCTTC. This codes for CSAQDRVGEGYTF.

V gene TRBV11-2 combines with J gene TRBJ2-7; 11 positions match TRBD2. Germline V gene sequence: CDR1 SGHAT, CDR2 FQNNGV. The J segment lost 4 bases and the V segment lost 3 bases, leaving 8 bases of the junction unmatched. The CDR3 length is 16 residues. Here the CDR3 reads CASSFRLAGTRYEQYF. The CDR3 region has the DNA TGTGCCAGCAGCTTCCGACTAGCGGGGACAAGGTACGAGCAGTACTTC. Using reference TRBV11-2 and TRBJ2-7 for the parts outside the CDR3, the full variable domain is EAGVAQSPRYKIIEKRQSVAFWCNPISGHATLYWYQQILGQGPKLLIQFQNNGVVDDSQLPKDRFSAERLKGVDSTLKIQPAKLEDSAVYLCASSFRLAGTRYEQYFGPGTRLTVT.

There are many counts of this clonotype. The chain couples TRBV6-1 to TRBJ1-2; TRBD1 matches at 10 bases. Trimming removed 6 bases from V and 5 bases from J; junction bases left unmatched: 9. Germline CDR1 MNHNS, CDR2 SASEGT. CDR3 length equals 15 residues. CDR3 sequence: CASSGGTGEGYGYTF. CDR3 sequence (DNA): TGTGCCAGCAGCGGTGGGACAGGGGAGGGATATGGCTACACCTTC.

The V gene is TRBV6-2 or TRBV6-3, the J gene TRBJ2-7, with a tentative D call TRBD2 (6 bases). V was clipped by 6 bases and J by 3 bases, with 21 bases between them. The CDR3 consists of 16 residues. Germline loops: CDR1 MNHEY, CDR2 SVGEGT. DNA of the CDR3: TGTGCCAGCAGGCCTAGACGGGGGAGAATCCTCTACGAGCAGTACTTC. Translation gives CASRPRRGRILYEQYF.

The rearrangement links TRBV5-1 to TRBJ2-7; no reliable D call. Trimming left V 4 bases short and J 4 bases short, with 15 bases between. The germline V gene has CDR1 SGHRS and CDR2 YFSETQ. There are 14 residues in the CDR3. As DNA, the CDR3 is TGCGCCAGCAGCCTGAGGATCGGTCGGTACGAGCAGTACTTC. This gives the protein CASSLRIGRYEQYF.

This clonotype occurred many times. The J gene is TRBJ1-5, the V gene TRBV15; 7 bases are shared with TRBD1. Germline values: CDR1 LNHNV, CDR2 YYDKDF (reference sequence). CDR3 length equals 14 residues. V shed 2 bases and J 7 bases; nucleotides not matched to a gene: 5. CDR3 loop: CATSRRQGGQPQHF. The CDR3 DNA reads as TGTGCCACCAGCAGAAGACAGGGAGGACAGCCCCAGCATTTT.

This clonotype was recorded many times. V gene TRBV24-1 combines with J gene TRBJ2-1; TRBD1 might be the D (6 bases). The CDR3 has 16 amino acids. Per germline, CDR1 KGHDR and CDR2 SFDVKD. V lost 0 bases and J lost 7, with 15 bases in between. CDR3 DNA: TGTGCCACCAGTGATTTGCGGACAGAAGGGTATAATGAGCAGTTCTTC. Translated, it gives CATSDLRTEGYNEQFF.

This clonotype was seen many times. CDR3 sequence (DNA): TGTGCCAGCTCACTAGGGGTGGTGAGCACTGAAGCTTTCTTT. It translates to CASSLGVVSTEAFF. V gene TRBV18 combines with J gene TRBJ1-1, with D possibly TRBD1 on 5 matching bases. CDR3 length: 14 residues. Germline CDR1 is KGHSH and CDR2 is LQKENI. V lost 4 bases, J lost 4 bases, and 13 bases lay in between.

The table lists this clonotype with many counts. The J gene is TRBJ2-5, the V gene TRBV27; 9 bases line up with TRBD2. Per germline, CDR1 MNHEY and CDR2 SMNVEV (reference sequence). This CDR3 contains 15 residues. With V trimmed by 5 bases and J by 2 bases, 6 bases remained unmatched. CDR3 region: CASSRLAVEQETQYF. The CDR3 DNA reads as TGTGCCAGCAGTCGACTAGCGGTGGAACAAGAGACCCAGTACTTC.

This clonotype was detected many times. This chain joins TRBV12-5 and TRBJ2-1; D might be TRBD2 (6 bases). Germline V lookup: CDR1 LGHNT, CDR2 FRNRAP. CDR3 size: 14 residues. V lost 5 bases and J 10 bases, leaving 18 bases between the germline ends. CDR3 nucleotides: TGTGCTAGTGGTATAAAGGGACTGGTTGGGGAGCAGTTCTTC. Its translation is CASGIKGLVGEQFF.

This clonotype was recorded many times. V usage is TRBV11-2 and J usage is TRBJ2-1, with a tentative D call TRBD1 (6 bases). The CDR3 is 17 residues long. Germline-derived CDR1 and CDR2 are SGHAT and FQNNGV. The ends were cut back, 2 bases at V and 7 bases at J, with 21 bases in the middle. The CDR3 DNA reads as TGTGCCAGCAGCTTATGGGGCACAGGGACAAACCAAAATGAGCAGTTCTTC. Its translation: CASSLWGTGTNQNEQFF.

As to this clonotype: A much larger clonotype is one base distant, so this may be a read error. CDR3 DNA sequence: TGTGCCAGCCGCCGGGACAGGGGCTCCTACGAGCAGCACTTC. It is translated as CASRRDRGSYEQHF. The rearrangement joins TRBV28 to TRBJ2-7; 10 bases align to TRBD1. From germline, CDR1 is MDHEN and CDR2 SYDVKM. This CDR3 contains 14 residues. The entire variable domain, with the rest obtained from reference TRBV28 and TRBJ2-7, is as follows: DVKVTQSSRYLVKRTGEKVFLECVQDMDHENMFWYRQDPGLGLRLIYFSYDVKMKEKGDIPEGYSVSREKKERFSLILESASTNQTSMYLCASRRDRGSYEQHFGPGTRLTVT.

To note about this clonotype: A read error is possible here, since a much larger clone lies one base away. DNA of the CDR3: TGTGCCGGCATCCTAGTCCCCAGCGGGGGGGGGACGCAGTATTTT. Translating gives CAGILVPSGGGTQYF. The V and J genes are TRBV7-2 and TRBJ2-3; TRBD2 matches at 10 bases. The CDR3 runs 15 residues. CDR1 and CDR2 from the germline V gene are SGHTA and FQGNSA. Trimming removed 11 bases from V and 9 bases from J; junction bases left unmatched: 17.